This T cell receptor (beta chain) stems from a study of T-cell reconstitution after alpha-beta-depleted transplantation in children. Notes on the study in general: Diversity and T-cell counts at one year after transplant derived mostly from new T cells. After transplant, high TCRbeta diversity at day 60 in some patients arose from surviving recipient T cells and thymic progenitors.

Preparation of the TCRbeta library was carried out with unique molecular identifiers. TCRdb reprocessed the PCR reads with MiXCR, giving one entry per CDR3 protein. There are 500,000 to 650,000 distinct CDR3 sequences in the sample; 10% to 15% occur only once, and approximately 2.1% lies in the top ten. The V gene lost 6 bases and the J gene lost 3 bases, with 9 bases spanning the gap. Germline V gene data show CDR1 as SQVTM and CDR2 as ANQGSEA. CDR3 length equals 11 residues. There are many counts of this clonotype. Its target is not known. The clonotype was recovered from a male patient younger than 18 who had a stem cell transplant for acute myeloid leukemia, so the T cells may come from the graft donor. The sequencing here drew on PBMCs, mostly from graft donor cells, taken 360 days after TCRalphabeta/CD19-depleted stem cell transplant. The rearrangement uses TRBV29-1 and TRBJ2-7, with a possible D match to TRBD1 (6 bases). CDR3 loop: CSVAGVYEQYF. The DNA of the CDR3 is TGCAGCGTAGCAGGGGTCTACGAGCAGTACTTC.